This T cell receptor (beta chain) originates from a study of cytomegalovirus exposure and HLA in healthy donors. The PCR contained 60 Vbeta and 13 Jbeta primers. Sequenced by immunoSEQ multiplex PCR; TCRdb stores in-frame clones only, minus some. The sample contains 210,000 or so clones, over 80% of which appear only once. Germline trimming cut 2 bases from V and 4 bases from J; bases unmatched to any gene: 4. The CDR3 spans 14 residues. Germline-derived CDR1 and CDR2 are MNHEY and SMNVEV (reference sequence). Sequencing input: PBMCs. This TCR was recovered from a man younger than 40 in good health and CMV-seronegative. The chain recombines TRBV27 with TRBJ2-7; 8 bases map to TRBD2. In nucleotides, the CDR3 is TGTGCCAGCAGTTTAATGGCTAGCGGGTACGAGCAGTACTTC. Amino acid sequence: CASSLMASGYEQYF.